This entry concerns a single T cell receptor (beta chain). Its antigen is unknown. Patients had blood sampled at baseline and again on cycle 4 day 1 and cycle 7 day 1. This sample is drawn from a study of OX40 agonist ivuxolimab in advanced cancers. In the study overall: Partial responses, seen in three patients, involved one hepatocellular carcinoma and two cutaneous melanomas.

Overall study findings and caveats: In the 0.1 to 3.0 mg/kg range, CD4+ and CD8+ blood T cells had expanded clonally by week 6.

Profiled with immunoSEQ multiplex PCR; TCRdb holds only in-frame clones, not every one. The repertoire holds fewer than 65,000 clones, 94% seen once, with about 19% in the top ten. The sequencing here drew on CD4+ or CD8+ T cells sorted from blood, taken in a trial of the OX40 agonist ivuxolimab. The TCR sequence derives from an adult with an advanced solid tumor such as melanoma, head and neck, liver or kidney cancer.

CDR3 coding DNA: TGTGCCAGCAGCTTAGTGGAGCCCGGGGAGCTGTTTTTT. Protein: CASSLVEPGELFF. The V gene is TRBV7-6, the J gene TRBJ2-2; D not certain. Germline CDR1 and CDR2: SGHVS and FNYEAQ. CDR3 length equals 13 residues. V lost 1 base to trimming and J lost 6 bases, with 6 bases between them. Full variable domain (remainder filled in from reference TRBV7-6 and TRBJ2-2): GAGVSQSPRYKVTKRGQDVALRCDPISGHVSLYWYRQALGQGPEFLTYFNYEAQQDKSGLPNDRFSAERPEGSISTLTIQRTEQRDSAMYRCASSLVEPGELFFGEGSRLTVL.